These 18 T cell receptor beta chains originate from one sample sequenced in a study of T cell repertoires in cytomegalovirus infection. TCRdb re-analysed the reads in MiXCR, keeping a single row per CDR3 protein. The sample yields approximately 700,000 distinct CDR3 sequences, under 40% seen once. Sequences were obtained from PBMCs. The receptor set was obtained from a human donor in good health (CMV status not recorded). Some clones in this sample may be carry-over from other donors' samples.

This clonotype was observed a handful of times. The chain recombines TRBV28 with TRBJ2-3, with D maybe TRBD2 (5 bases). Trimming took 2 bases from V and 8 from J, leaving 17 bases between them. Germline CDR1 is MDHEN and CDR2 is SYDVKM. The CDR3 extends over 15 amino acids. CDR3 sequence: CASSLILEGSGTQYF. CDR3 in DNA: TGTGCCAGCAGTTTAATTCTAGAGGGTTCTGGTACGCAGTATTTT.

The genes are TRBV28 and TRBJ2-7; D gene ambiguous. V was clipped by 8 bases and J by 0 bases, with 8 bases between them. From germline, CDR1 is MDHEN and CDR2 SYDVKM. The CDR3 spans 12 residues. The CDR3 protein is CASRAASYEQYF. The CDR3 DNA sequence: TGTGCCAGCCGGGCAGCCTCCTACGAGCAGTACTTC.

This clonotype has a handful of counts. The chain couples TRBV28 to TRBJ1-1, with unresolved D. CDR1 MDHEN and CDR2 SYDVKM come from the germline V gene. The V and J ends lost 4 bases and 2 bases respectively, with 5 bases between them. The CDR3 extends over 12 amino acids. CDR3 residues: CASSSSNTEAFF. CDR3 DNA: TGTGCCAGCAGTTCGAGTAACACTGAAGCTTTCTTT.

The sample holds a few counts of this clonotype. The chain carries TRBV10-3 and TRBJ1-2, with 7 bases identical to TRBD1. Trimming removed 9 bases from V and 2 bases from J; junction bases left unmatched: 9. The CDR3 is 14 residues long. Per the germline V gene, CDR1 is ENHRY and CDR2 is SYGVKD. The CDR3 DNA sequence: TGTGCCATTAGGGCCTTAGGGGGCAACTATGGCTACACCTTC. It yields the protein CAIRALGGNYGYTF.

This clonotype was detected only a few times. This chain links TRBV19 with TRBJ2-1; TRBD2 is a possible D gene (6 bases). Trimming pared 4 bases from V and 8 bases from J, leaving 9 bases between. This CDR3 is built from 12 residues. Germline assignment: CDR1 LNHDA and CDR2 SQIVND (reference sequence). Here the CDR3 DNA reads TGTGCCAGTAGTAGGAGGGGTTATGAGCAGTTCTTC. As protein: CASSRRGYEQFF.

The chain has TRBV7-2 and TRBJ1-5; 7 positions agree with TRBD1. V shed 5 bases and J 6 bases; nucleotides not matched to a gene: 4. CDR1 is SGHTA and CDR2 is FQGNSA in the germline V gene. This CDR3 has 13 residues. The CDR3 here is CASSPGQFQPQHF. CDR3 coding DNA: TGTGCCAGCAGCCCGGGACAGTTTCAGCCCCAGCATTTT.

The V call is TRBV7-9, the J call TRBJ2-1; 8 bases agree with TRBD2. CDR1 is SEHNR, CDR2 FQNEAQ, per germline (reference sequence). The CDR3 is 17 amino acids. Losses at the gene ends were 2 bases for V and 3 bases for J; bases not matched to a gene: 9. The chain's CDR3 is CASSLYQRGLYYNEQFF. CDR3 sequence (DNA): TGTGCCAGCAGCTTATACCAGCGGGGGTTATACTACAATGAGCAGTTCTTC.

This clonotype was counted ten times or more. The genes are TRBV15 and TRBJ2-1, with 7 bases identical to TRBD1. Germline trimming cut 7 bases from V and 3 bases from J; bases unmatched to any gene: 6. Germline V gene data show CDR1 as LNHNV and CDR2 as YYDKDF (reference sequence). The CDR3 consists of 14 residues. CDR3 sequence (DNA): TGTGCCACCAACCAGGGGGTCGGCTACAATGAGCAGTTCTTC. Translating gives CATNQGVGYNEQFF. Full variable domain (outside the CDR3, taken from reference TRBV15 and TRBJ2-1): DAMVIQNPRYQVTQFGKPVTLSCSQTLNHNVMYWYQQKSSQAPKLLFHYYDKDFNNEADTPDNFQSRRPNTSFCFLDIRSPGLGDTAMYLCATNQGVGYNEQFFGPGTRLTVL.

The J gene is TRBJ2-5, the V gene TRBV7-9, with D possibly being TRBD1 (6 bases). CDR3 size: 12 residues. The germline V gene has CDR1 SEHNR and CDR2 FQNEAQ (reference sequence). Trimming pared 11 bases from V and 2 bases from J, leaving 12 bases between. CDR3 residues: CAYPDSQETQYF. In DNA, the CDR3 is TGTGCCTACCCGGACAGTCAAGAGACCCAGTACTTC.

The chain is built from TRBV6-6 and TRBJ2-7; 9 bases are a match to TRBD2. The CDR3 extends over 14 amino acids. Germline lookup yields CDR1 MNHNY and CDR2 SVGAGI (reference sequence). V was pared by 8 bases and J by 3 bases, with 8 bases of the junction left unmatched. The CDR3 is CASAASGKVYEQYF. CDR3 bases: TGTGCCAGCGCGGCTAGCGGGAAGGTCTACGAGCAGTACTTC.

This clonotype was seen a handful of times. The V gene is TRBV28, the J gene TRBJ2-7, with 7 bases aligning to TRBD1. There are 15 residues in the CDR3. Germline CDR1 and CDR2: MDHEN and SYDVKM. Trimming cost V 7 bases and J 7 bases; bases outside gene matches: 16. The CDR3 loop is CASINSGQVIGEQYF. The CDR3 DNA reads TGTGCCAGCATTAACTCCGGACAGGTCATCGGGGAGCAGTACTTC.

This clonotype was recorded a few times. The rearrangement joins TRBV7-6 to TRBJ1-1; TRBD1 matches 11 bases. The germline V gene encodes CDR1 SGHVS and CDR2 FNYEAQ. The junction had 2 bases not matched to a gene; V was cut back by 4 bases and J by 7 bases. The CDR3 has 13 amino acids. CDR3: CASSWTGGGEAFF. DNA for the CDR3: TGTGCCAGCAGCTGGACAGGGGGCGGTGAAGCTTTCTTT.

This clonotype was recorded at least ten times. The genes are TRBV7-8 and TRBJ2-1; 7 nucleotides match TRBD2. In germline, CDR1 is SGHVS, CDR2 FQNEAQ. There are 15 residues in the CDR3. The V segment lost 8 bases and the J segment 1 base; nucleotides outside the gene matches: 8. The CDR3: CASLGASGSYNEQFF. The CDR3 DNA sequence: TGTGCCAGCCTGGGAGCTAGCGGTTCCTACAATGAGCAGTTCTTC.

This clonotype was observed at least ten times. The chain employs TRBV6-5 and TRBJ1-2; 11 bases agree with TRBD1. In germline, CDR1 is MNHEY, CDR2 SVGAGI. This CDR3 spans 13 amino acids. J gave up 4 bases and V 6 bases, and 1 base lay outside the gene matches. The CDR3 sequence: CASSGTGGYGYTF. The CDR3 DNA is TGTGCCAGCAGCGGGACAGGGGGCTATGGCTACACCTTC.

The rearrangement links TRBV27 to TRBJ2-1; 10 bases map to TRBD2. V dropped 4 bases and J dropped 6; count of bases not matched to a gene: 9. The germline gives CDR1 MNHEY, CDR2 SMNVEV (reference sequence). This CDR3 has 16 residues. CDR3 in amino acids: CASSSAGLASINEQFF. CDR3 DNA: TGTGCCAGCAGTTCCGCGGGACTAGCGTCGATCAATGAGCAGTTCTTC.

This clonotype was observed a handful of times. The J gene is TRBJ1-5, the V gene TRBV28; D is perhaps TRBD1 (5 bases). Germline assignment: CDR1 MDHEN and CDR2 SYDVKM. Trimming cost V 7 bases and J 5 bases, with 15 bases left between them. The CDR3 is 14 amino acids. The CDR3 DNA reads TGTGCCAGCACGGGGACGCCCATCTATCAGCCCCAGCATTTT. This gives the protein CASTGTPIYQPQHF.

This clonotype has ten or more counts. This chain connects TRBV12-3 or TRBV12-4 to TRBJ1-1, with no clear D. Trimming cost V 6 bases and J 1 base, with 9 bases left between them. This CDR3 region has 13 residues. CDR3 sequence reads: CASSFAGNTEAFF. CDR3 in DNA: TGTGCCAGCAGCTTCGCTGGGAACACTGAAGCTTTCTTT.

There are a few counts of this clonotype. The chain combines TRBV6-5 with TRBJ1-2, with D unclear. CDR1 and CDR2 from the germline V gene are MNHEY and SVGAGI. V lost 0 bases and J 2 bases, leaving 13 bases between the germline ends. The CDR3 is 16 amino acids. The CDR3 DNA reads TGTGCCAGCAGTTACTCTAGAGCGGACCGCAACTATGGCTACACCTTC. This sequence encodes CASSYSRADRNYGYTF.